Here is one T cell receptor beta chain with its context. The protocol was immunoSEQ multiplex PCR, while the TCRdb copy is restricted to in-frame clones and leaves out a portion. The table includes 550,000 to 600,000 clones, around three quarters detected once. V gave up 7 bases and J gave up 4 bases, with 20 bases separating them. This CDR3 contains 16 residues. The V gene's germline CDR1 is SGHRS and CDR2 YFSETQ. It was roughly 88 million PBMCs that unsorted samples used for genomic DNA. These data originate in a study of shared clonotypes between healthy human individuals. This receptor was obtained from a woman in her thirties or forties in good health. Some clones in this sample may be carry-over from other donors' samples. Sequencing was performed on PBMCs. This chain connects TRBV5-1 to TRBJ2-2; D is perhaps TRBD1 (6 bases). CDR3 nucleotide sequence: TGCGCCAGCGGGGTGGAGACAGGATCGGGCACCGGGGAGCTGTTTTTT. Translated, it gives CASGVETGSGTGELFF.